This is a list of T cell receptor beta chains from one sample in a study of T-cell reconstitution after alpha-beta-depleted transplantation in children. TCRdb re-derived calls from the PCR reads in MiXCR, one entry per CDR3 protein. The repertoire holds 500,000 to 650,000 distinct CDR3 sequences, with under 15% as singletons. The material was PBMCs, mostly from graft donor cells, obtained 360 days after TCRalphabeta/CD19-depleted stem cell transplant. These receptors originate from a male patient under 18 who had a stem cell transplant for acute myeloid leukemia, so the T cells may come from the graft donor. CDR3s include the opening cysteine and the closing phenylalanine or tryptophan. D genes are given only for firm matches. Some rows have no size entry. The others give once, few or many, or a class for an expanded clone.

. | TRBJ2-7 | many | TRBV5-1 | TGCGCCAGCAGCTGGGGTTCGTACGAGCAGTACTTC | CASSWGSYEQYF
. | TRBJ2-1 | . | TRBV3-1 | TGTGCCAGCAGCAAAAAAGACTCATCGGGGTGGGAAAATGAGCAGTTCTTC | CASSKKDSSGWENEQFF
TRBD2 | TRBJ2-7 | few | TRBV12-3/TRBV12-4 | TGTGCCAGCAGTTTAGGCGCTAGCGGATTATACGAGCAGTACTTC | CASSLGASGLYEQYF
TRBD2 | TRBJ2-1 | . | TRBV20-1 | TGCAGTGCGCCCCCGGGACTAGCGGGATTAAATGAGCAGTTCTTC | CSAPPGLAGLNEQFF
. | TRBJ1-1 | few | TRBV28 | TGTGCCAGCAAATTTGGGGAGTGGACTGAAGCTTTCTTT | CASKFGEWTEAFF
. | TRBJ1-2 | . | TRBV7-2 | TGTGCCAGCAGCTTAGGAAGGTGGTCTAACTATGGCTACACCTTC | CASSLGRWSNYGYTF
TRBD1 | TRBJ2-7 | many | TRBV6-2/TRBV6-3 | TGTGCCAGAACCGAGGACAGGGGCTACGAGCAGTACTTC | CARTEDRGYEQYF
. | TRBJ1-3 | few | TRBV9 | TGTGCCAGCAGCGTAGCTGACGGATACTCTGGAAACACCATATATTTT | CASSVADGYSGNTIYF
. | TRBJ2-1 | . | TRBV20-1 | TGCAGTGCTACCGGGACTGGCAACAATGAGCAGTTCTTC | CSATGTGNNEQFF
TRBD2 | TRBJ2-1 | . | TRBV19 | TGTGCCAGTACCTATTCCCCCCTAGCGGGAGGTCAATCCTACAATGAGCAGTTCTTC | CASTYSPLAGGQSYNEQFF
TRBD2 | TRBJ2-7 | few | TRBV2 | TGTGCCAGCACCCCCTCGGGGACTACCTCCTACGAGCAGTACTTC | CASTPSGTTSYEQYF
TRBD2 | TRBJ2-1 | few | TRBV5-1 | TGCGCCAGCAGCTTGGCCGGAGGGACTAGCGGTTACAATGAGCAGTTCTTC | CASSLAGGTSGYNEQFF
. | TRBJ2-1 | few | TRBV9 | TGTGCCAGCAGCGCCTTAAGGAGCTCCTACAATGAGCAGTTCTTC | CASSALRSSYNEQFF
TRBD1 | TRBJ2-7 | many | TRBV7-9 | TGTGCCAGCAGCACGACAGGGCTGCCCTACGAGCAGTACTTC | CASSTTGLPYEQYF
. | TRBJ2-5 | many | TRBV5-1 | TGCGCCAGCAGCTCCTCCAGGGGGGGAGTAGAGACCCAGTACTTC | CASSSSRGGVETQYF
. | TRBJ2-7 | many | TRBV25-1 | TGTGCCAGCAGGGTCCAGGCGCAGTACTTC | CASRVQAQYF
. | TRBJ2-7 | few | TRBV15 | TGTGCCACCAGCACAACTGGGGCGGGTGCGTTCTACGAGCAGTACTTC | CATSTTGAGAFYEQYF
. | TRBJ2-7 | . | TRBV20-1 | TGCAGTGCTAGAGTGAACAGAGGTGGACGACCTATTACCTACGAGCAGTACTTC | CSARVNRGGRPITYEQYF
TRBD2 | TRBJ2-7 | . | TRBV6-1 | TGTGCCAGCAGCGCGGCGGGGGGCTATAACGAGCAGTACTTC | CASSAAGGYNEQYF
. | TRBJ2-1 | . | TRBV20-1 | TGCTGTGCTAGAGATCAGGGACCGAGCTCCTACAATGAGCAGTTCTTC | CCARDQGPSSYNEQFF
TRBD2 | TRBJ2-5 | . | TRBV12-3/TRBV12-4 | TGTGCCAGCAGTTTAGGACTAGCGGCCCTACAAGAGACCCAGTACTTC | CASSLGLAALQETQYF
. | TRBJ2-1 | many | TRBV27 | TGTGCCAGCAGTTTAGAGGCCCCCCCCTTAGGTAGTGAGCAGTTCTTC | CASSLEAPPLGSEQFF
. | TRBJ2-1 | many | TRBV7-9 | TGTGCCAGCAGCCCGACAGTTACCTCCTACAATGAGCAGTTCTTC | CASSPTVTSYNEQFF
TRBD2 | TRBJ2-2 | . | TRBV28 | TGTGCCAGCCGCCGGGGGGACGGGGAGCTGTTTTTT | CASRRGDGELFF
TRBD2 | TRBJ2-1 | few | TRBV6-5 | TGTGCCAGCAGTTACTGGGGACTAGGACCATACAATGAGCAGTTCTTC | CASSYWGLGPYNEQFF
. | TRBJ2-1 | few | TRBV14 | TGTGCCAGCAGCCAAGTAACTCTCTGGATCCCCAACAATGAGCAGTTCTTC | CASSQVTLWIPNNEQFF
TRBD1 | TRBJ2-7 | . | TRBV20-1 | TGCAGTGCCCCCCGGGACAGGGGCTACGAGCAGTACTTC | CSAPRDRGYEQYF
. | TRBJ2-5 | . | TRBV12-5 | TGTGCTAGTGGTTCAGGTCAAGAAGAGGAGACCCAGTACTTC | CASGSGQEEETQYF
TRBD1 | TRBJ2-5 | many | TRBV29-1 | TGCAGCGTTGATCCCGGGACAGGGTTAGAGACCCAGTACTTC | CSVDPGTGLETQYF
TRBD1 | TRBJ2-3 | few | TRBV27 | TGTGCCAGCAGTTTAATAGGGGGCTGGAGACTTTCTTTCACAGATACGCAGTATTTT | CASSLIGGWRLSFTDTQYF
. | TRBJ2-3 | . | TRBV7-3 | TGTGCCACCAGCTTAACGGGCAGCACAGATACGCAGTATTTT | CATSLTGSTDTQYF
. | TRBJ1-1 | many | TRBV5-5 | TGTGCCAGCAGCTTCCCGGGACAAGTAACTGAAGCTTTCTTT | CASSFPGQVTEAFF
. | TRBJ2-4 | few | TRBV15 | TGTGCCACCAGCAGAGAAGGGTTGGGGGCACTAGCCAAAAACATTCAGTACTTC | CATSREGLGALAKNIQYF
. | TRBJ1-2 | few | TRBV4-3 | TGCGCCAGCAGCCAATCAACCCGGGGGGTCCTAACCCTTAACTATGGCTACACCTTC | CASSQSTRGVLTLNYGYTF
. | TRBJ1-2 | few | TRBV9 | TGTGCCAGCAGCGTTCCCGGCCCCGCGGCTGGCTACACCTTC | CASSVPGPAAGYTF
. | TRBJ2-5 | . | TRBV12-3/TRBV12-4 | TGTGCCAGCAGTGTCTCACCGGGGGCCCAGTACTTC | CASSVSPGAQYF
. | TRBJ1-4 | . | TRBV28 | TGTGCCAGCAGTTTTATTGGGGCTAAGGAAAAACTGTTTTTT | CASSFIGAKEKLFF
. | TRBJ2-7 | many | TRBV20-1 | TGCAGTGCCATCGGGACTCTTCCAGCCTACGAGCAGTACTTC | CSAIGTLPAYEQYF
. | TRBJ2-2 | many | TRBV24-1 | TGTGCCACCAGTGTGACAGCACCCACCGGGGAGCTGTTTTTT | CATSVTAPTGELFF
. | TRBJ2-1 | . | TRBV27 | TGTGCCAGCAGTTCGATCCCGACGGACTCAGCTAATGAGCAGTTCTTC | CASSSIPTDSANEQFF
TRBD1 | TRBJ2-5 | . | TRBV7-6 | TGTGCCAGCAGCCAACTCCGGGACAGGGGGTACCAAGAGACCCAGTACTTC | CASSQLRDRGYQETQYF
. | TRBJ2-1 | . | TRBV20-1 | TGCAGTGCTGACTCTCGCAATGAGCAGTTCTTC | CSADSRNEQFF
. | TRBJ2-7 | . | TRBV3-1 | TGTGCCAGCAGCCAGGAGGAGACAGGTTCAATCTCGTACTTC | CASSQEETGSISYF
TRBD1 | TRBJ2-7 | few | TRBV7-3 | TGTGCCAGCAGCTTAAGGGGACAGGGGTATGAAGAGCAGTACTTC | CASSLRGQGYEEQYF
. | TRBJ2-5 | . | TRBV7-2 | TGTGCCAGCAGCACCCCTAGGAGCTCAGAGACCCAGTACTTC | CASSTPRSSETQYF
. | TRBJ2-2 | many | TRBV29-1 | TGCAGCGTCGAGCTAGACACCGGGGAGCTGTTTTTT | CSVELDTGELFF